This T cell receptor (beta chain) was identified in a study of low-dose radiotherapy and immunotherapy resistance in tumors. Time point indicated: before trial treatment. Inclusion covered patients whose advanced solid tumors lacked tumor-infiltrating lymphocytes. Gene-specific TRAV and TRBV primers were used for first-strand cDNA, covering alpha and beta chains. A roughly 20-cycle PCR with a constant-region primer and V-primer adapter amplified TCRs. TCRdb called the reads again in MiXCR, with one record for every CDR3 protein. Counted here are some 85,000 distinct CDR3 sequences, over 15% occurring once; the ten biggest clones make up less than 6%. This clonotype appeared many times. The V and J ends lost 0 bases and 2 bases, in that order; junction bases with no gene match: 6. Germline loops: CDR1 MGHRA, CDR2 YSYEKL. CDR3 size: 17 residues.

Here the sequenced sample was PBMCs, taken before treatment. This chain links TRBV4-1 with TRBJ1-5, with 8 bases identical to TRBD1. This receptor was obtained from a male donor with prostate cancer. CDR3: CASSQDTGGIGNQPQHF. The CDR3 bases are TGCGCCAGCAGCCAAGACACAGGGGGGATTGGCAATCAGCCCCAGCATTTT.